This entry concerns a single T cell receptor beta chain. This sample is part of a study of control samples from healthy donors and cancer patients. This CDR3 has 16 amino acids. The V gene end was trimmed by 4 bases and the J gene end by 4 bases; junction bases not matched to a gene: 10. Germline CDR1 and CDR2: SGHNT and YENEEA. Generated by immunoSEQ multiplex PCR, the TCRdb table keeps only in-frame clones and is missing some. The sample records some 130,000 clones, around 90% being singletons. The sequencing input was blood. J is TRBJ1-2 and V is TRBV11-3; 9 bases fit TRBD1. This sequence was found in a man aged 18 to 29 in good health. The CDR3: CASSSDRGPKGYGYTF. CDR3 in DNA: TGTGCCAGCAGCTCGGACAGGGGCCCAAAGGGCTATGGCTACACCTTC.